This T cell receptor beta chain is drawn from a study of blood T cell repertoires in COVID-19. Overall study context: Sample material is recorded as cDNA or gDNA derived from T cells, B-cell-depleted T cells, or PBMCs.

The V segment lost 4 bases and the J segment 7 bases; nucleotides outside the gene matches: 8. Per germline, CDR1 SGHTA and CDR2 FQGNSA. The CDR3 covers 14 residues. Profiled with immunoSEQ multiplex PCR; TCRdb holds only in-frame clones, not every one. Of approximately 240,000 clones listed, about four fifths are singletons. The source of this sequence is a woman aged 55-69 years with acute or convalescent COVID-19. V is TRBV7-2 and J is TRBJ1-2, with 8 bases matching TRBD1. Sequencing was carried out using peripheral blood. The CDR3 region is CASSYYRGISGYTF. The CDR3 region has the DNA TGTGCCAGCAGCTACTACAGGGGGATCAGTGGCTACACCTTC.